Presented here are 10 T cell receptor beta chains from one specimen sequenced in a study of patients and donors after allogeneic stem cell transplantation. Each CDR3 protein gets one entry after TCRdb re-called the RT-PCR reads with MiXCR. The sample has hundreds of thousands of distinct CDR3 sequences; 16% are singletons. Sequencing was done on a sample of blood, either unsorted or a sorted T cell fraction (not recorded which). The receptors were gathered from a human donor who was either an allogeneic HSCT recipient or a stem cell or donor lymphocyte infusion donor (not recorded which). It is not recorded whose cells these are; they may come from a transplant donor.

This clonotype has more than one count but fewer than ten. The chain has TRBV20-1 and TRBJ1-5; tentatively, D is TRBD1 (6 bases). Per germline, CDR1 DFQATT and CDR2 SNEGSKA (reference sequence). Trimming stripped 1 base from V and 7 bases from J, with 14 bases between. This CDR3 contains 14 residues. CDR3 loop: CSARGGQGRQPQHF. CDR3 nucleotides: TGCAGTGCTAGAGGGGGGCAGGGGCGGCAGCCCCAGCATTTT.

This clonotype was detected only a few times. The V call is TRBV4-3, the J call TRBJ1-3; 7 nucleotides line up with TRBD1. The CDR3 length is 16 residues. Germline CDR1 LGHNA, CDR2 YSLEER. V trimming: 2 bases; J trimming: 0 bases; junction bases outside the gene matches: 4. In DNA, the CDR3 is TGCGCCAGCAGCCAACTGACAGGGAACTCTGGAAACACCATATATTTT. Translated, it gives CASSQLTGNSGNTIYF.

This clonotype has a count of ten or more. This sequence joins TRBV24-1 and TRBJ2-1, with 8 nucleotides matching TRBD2. The CDR3 contains 15 residues. In germline, CDR1 is KGHDR, CDR2 SFDVKD. The V gene end was trimmed by 4 bases and the J gene end by 2 bases; junction bases not matched to a gene: 3. CDR3 in DNA: TGTGCCACCAGTGAGGCGGGAGGAACCTACAATGAGCAGTTCTTC. Encoded protein: CATSEAGGTYNEQFF.

Only a few counts were recorded for this clonotype. The chain joins TRBV12-3 or TRBV12-4 to TRBJ2-7; perhaps TRBD1 as D (6 bases). V gave up 9 bases and J gave up 1 base, with 13 bases separating them. CDR3 length equals 13 residues. The CDR3 protein is CARKIGQSYEQYF. CDR3 DNA: TGTGCCAGAAAAATTGGACAGTCCTACGAGCAGTACTTC.

The chain joins TRBV9 to TRBJ2-3; 8 bases align to TRBD2. The germline V gene has CDR1 SGDLS and CDR2 YYNGEE. The trim removed 6 bases at V and 5 bases at J, leaving 11 bases unmatched. The CDR3 covers 15 residues. CDR3 sequence (DNA): TGTGCCAGCACCGAGGGCAGCGGGGGAGGAGATACGCAGTATTTT. It is translated as CASTEGSGGGDTQYF.

J is TRBJ2-1 and V is TRBV11-1, with 7 bases identical to TRBD1. Germline CDR1 reads SGHAT; CDR2 reads FQDESV (reference sequence). J was trimmed by 0 bases and V by 2 bases; bases with no gene match: 13. This CDR3 has 19 residues. In DNA form, the CDR3 reads TGTGCCAGCAGCTTAACCAATCGAAGGACAGGAAACTCCTACAATGAGCAGTTCTTC. It yields the protein CASSLTNRRTGNSYNEQFF.

The genes are TRBV25-1 and TRBJ1-2, with a weak D call TRBD1 (5 bases). This CDR3 region has 15 residues. The V and J ends lost 1 base and 3 bases respectively, with 12 bases between them. The germline CDR1 and CDR2 sequences are MGHDK and SYGVNS. The CDR3 loop is CASSELVGPHYGYTF. CDR3 DNA: TGTGCCAGCAGTGAATTGGTGGGGCCGCACTATGGCTACACCTTC.

This chain uses TRBV7-3 with TRBJ2-7; the D gene is possibly TRBD2 (6 bases). The germline V gene encodes CDR1 SGHTA and CDR2 FQGTGA. The length of the CDR3 is 13 residues. Trimming removed 2 bases from V and 6 bases from J, with 11 bases in between. CDR3 coding DNA: TGTGCCAGCAGCTTAGTGGTGGGAGGCGAGCAGTACTTC. This encodes CASSLVVGGEQYF.

The V gene is TRBV10-3, the J gene TRBJ2-3, with TRBD1 identical over 7 bases. The CDR3 loop spans 16 amino acids. Looked up from germline, CDR1 is ENHRY and CDR2 is SYGVKD. V shed 0 bases, J shed 2 bases, and the junction held 5 bases outside the gene matches. The CDR3 region is CAISESETGVTDTQYF. As DNA, the CDR3 is TGTGCCATCAGTGAGTCGGAAACAGGGGTCACAGATACGCAGTATTTT.

This clonotype was seen a few times. This rearrangement joins TRBV7-3 to TRBJ2-2, with 11 nucleotides matching TRBD2. The CDR3 extends over 15 amino acids. V lost 5 bases and J lost 8; bases outside the gene matches: 7. In germline, CDR1 is SGHTA, CDR2 FQGTGA. The CDR3 region is CASSNGLAGRGELFF. The CDR3 nucleotides read TGTGCCAGCAGCAACGGACTAGCGGGCCGGGGGGAGCTGTTTTTT.